This TCR beta chain was captured in a study of cytomegalovirus exposure and HLA in healthy donors. Study-wide findings and caveats: The investigators catalogued 180 or so TCR beta chains as cytomegalovirus-associated. There were a few CMV-associated chains whose specificity for CMV antigens was confirmed in vitro. Rarity held for most TCR sequences, but there were some public TCRs that occurred in many donors.

This clone occurred a few times. What it recognizes is unknown. The CDR3 spans 14 residues. Germline-derived CDR1 and CDR2 are SGHVS and FQNEAQ. The trim removed 1 base at V and 7 bases at J, leaving 3 bases unmatched. Some clones are missing from TCRdb's copy, which holds only in-frame ones; the method was immunoSEQ multiplex PCR. Among over 200,000 clones listed, almost 90% were seen once. The origin of this receptor is a woman under 30 in good health and CMV-seronegative. The chain carries TRBV7-8 and TRBJ2-3, with 9 bases fitting TRBD1. The sample taken for sequencing was PBMCs. CDR3 nucleotide sequence: TGTGCCAGCAGCTTAGACAGGGGGCGGCATACGCAGTATTTT. It encodes CASSLDRGRHTQYF.